Below, 17 T cell receptor beta chains from the same sample are listed, as sequenced in a study of T cells in tuberculosis. TCRdb's table, derived via immunoSEQ multiplex PCR, lists solely in-frame clones and lacks some. The data contain under 40,000 clones, approximately 90% of them singletons. The sample comprised PBMCs. The source of these receptors is a donor between 5 and 29 years old with latent tuberculosis or without tuberculosis infection.

The chain uses TRBV20-1 and TRBJ2-7; maybe TRBD1 (5 bases). V was shortened by 6 bases and J by 2 bases, with 8 bases between the two germline ends. Germline assignment: CDR1 DFQATT and CDR2 SNEGSKA (reference sequence). CDR3 length: 11 residues. The CDR3 reads CSAKGTYEQYF. In DNA form, the CDR3 reads TGCAGTGCGAAGGGGACCTACGAGCAGTACTTC.

The chain uses TRBV30 and TRBJ2-7; D is uncertain. V was cut by 2 bases and J by 7 bases, with 18 bases left in between. This CDR3 has 14 amino acids. Germline lookup yields CDR1 GTSNPN and CDR2 SVGIG (reference sequence). The CDR3 loop reads CAWSPPPAPGEQYF. DNA for the CDR3: TGTGCCTGGAGTCCCCCACCCGCTCCGGGTGAGCAGTACTTC.

The chain recombines TRBV7-2 with TRBJ2-3; 11 positions agree with TRBD2. The V and J ends lost 4 bases and 3 bases, in that order; junction bases with no gene match: 9. The CDR3 runs to 17 residues. Germline loops: CDR1 SGHTA, CDR2 FQGNSA. For the CDR3, the DNA is TGTGCCAGCAGCTCGCGACTAGCGGGGTCCGTAACAGATACGCAGTATTTT. Residues: CASSSRLAGSVTDTQYF.

This chain links TRBV7-6 with TRBJ2-7, with D perhaps TRBD1 (5 bases). The germline gives CDR1 SGHVS, CDR2 FNYEAQ. This CDR3 region has 14 residues. V was cut by 3 bases and J by 5 bases, with 14 bases left in between. CDR3 residues: CASSFTAGWNEQYF. DNA of the CDR3: TGTGCCAGCAGCTTTACCGCAGGGTGGAACGAGCAGTACTTC.

The rearrangement links TRBV10-3 to TRBJ1-3; possible D gene TRBD1, 5 bases. V lost 10 bases to trimming and J lost 4 bases, with 17 bases between them. The CDR3 is made up of 14 amino acids. Germline V lookup: CDR1 ENHRY, CDR2 SYGVKD. CDR3 coding DNA: TGTGCCACCAGGGCGGGCGAACTGGGAAACACCATATATTTT. The encoded protein is CATRAGELGNTIYF.

The rearrangement uses TRBV28 and TRBJ2-3; a weak D match, TRBD2 (5 bases). The CDR3 loop spans 15 amino acids. Germline CDR1 MDHEN, CDR2 SYDVKM. Trimming took off 4 bases at V and 0 bases at J, with 11 bases between the two ends. CDR3 loop: CASSWPRESTDTQYF. The DNA of the CDR3 is TGTGCCAGCAGTTGGCCACGGGAAAGCACAGATACGCAGTATTTT.

The rearrangement links TRBV9 to TRBJ1-4; D remains unclear. Between the trimmed V and J ends, which lost 0 bases and 1 base, there was a span of 7 bases. CDR1 is SGDLS, CDR2 YYNGEE, per germline. The CDR3 consists of 15 residues. CDR3 sequence reads: CASSVAAVTNEKLFF. CDR3 bases: TGTGCCAGCAGCGTAGCGGCGGTAACTAATGAAAAACTGTTTTTT.

The chain has TRBV28 and TRBJ1-4, with unresolved D. Per the germline V gene, CDR1 is MDHEN and CDR2 is SYDVKM. This CDR3 contains 16 residues. V shed 4 bases and J shed 8 bases, with 20 bases lying between them. This CDR3 is CASSSRFKRAREKLFF. The CDR3, as DNA: TGTGCCAGCAGTTCGCGTTTTAAGAGGGCCAGGGAAAAACTGTTTTTT.

This chain joins TRBV6-1 and TRBJ2-7; 10 positions agree with TRBD1. The CDR3 extends over 13 amino acids. The ends lost 5 bases at V and 3 bases at J; junction bases unmatched: 1. Looked up from germline, CDR1 is MNHNS and CDR2 is SASEGT. The CDR3, as DNA: TGTGCCAGCAGTTGGGACAGGGGCTACGAGCAGTACTTC. The encoded protein is CASSWDRGYEQYF.

The chain uses TRBV9 and TRBJ2-5, with TRBD2 identical over 12 bases. Trimming cost V 3 bases and J 5 bases; bases outside gene matches: 2. This CDR3 is 14 amino acids long. Per the germline V gene, CDR1 is SGDLS and CDR2 is YYNGEE. This chain's CDR3 is CASSAGTSGETQYF. The CDR3 region has the DNA TGTGCCAGCAGCGCCGGGACTAGCGGGGAGACCCAGTACTTC.

This sequence joins TRBV2 and TRBJ2-1; 14 nucleotides align to TRBD2. J lost 11 bases, V lost 9 bases, and 21 bases had no gene match. The CDR3 has 18 amino acids. Germline V CDR1 and CDR2: SNHLY, FYNNEI. The CDR3 bases are TGTGCCAGGGCGGGACTAGCGGGAGTTTGGGACTGGGATTTTCAGCAGTTCTTC. Amino acids: CARAGLAGVWDWDFQQFF.

V and J are TRBV14 and TRBJ1-2, with 8 nucleotides matching TRBD1. The CDR3 sequence is 14 residues long. Germline values: CDR1 SGHDN, CDR2 FVKESK. V was pared by 5 bases and J by 4 bases, with 6 bases of the junction left unmatched. The CDR3 DNA is TGTGCCAGCAGCGGTTCAGGGGGCTCCTATGGCTACACCTTC. Translation gives CASSGSGGSYGYTF. Together with reference TRBV14 and TRBJ1-2, the CDR3 gives the full variable domain: EAGVTQFPSHSVIEKGQTVTLRCDPISGHDNLYWYRRVMGKEIKFLLHFVKESKQDESGMPNNRFLAERTGGTYSTLKVQPAELEDSGVYFCASSGSGGSYGYTFGSGTRLTVV.

CDR3 sequence: CASSQDGPGTDTQYF. CDR3 DNA: TGCGCCAGCAGCCAAGATGGGCCAGGCACAGATACGCAGTATTTT. The rearrangement joins TRBV4-3 to TRBJ2-3, with D hard to call. The V gene's germline CDR1 is LGHNA and CDR2 YSLEER. This CDR3 contains 15 residues. Trimming cost V 0 bases and J 1 base, with 8 bases left between them.

This chain connects TRBV18 to TRBJ2-3; 10 positions agree with TRBD2. J was trimmed by 2 bases and V by 5 bases; bases with no gene match: 7. Germline CDR1 KGHSH, CDR2 LQKENI. The CDR3 runs to 16 residues. CDR3 region: CASSGRLAGLTDTQYF. Written as DNA, the CDR3 is TGTGCCAGCTCAGGCAGACTAGCGGGTCTCACAGATACGCAGTATTTT. Drawing the rest from reference TRBV18 and TRBJ2-3, the complete variable domain is NAGVMQNPRHLVRRRGQEARLRCSPMKGHSHVYWYRQLPEEGLKFMVYLQKENIIDESGMPKERFSAEFPKEGPSILRIQQVVRGDSAAYFCASSGRLAGLTDTQYFGPGTRLTVL.

This clone has just one count. The V and J genes are TRBV6-4 and TRBJ1-1, with TRBD1 matching 7 bases. CDR1 is MRHNA, CDR2 SNTAGT, per germline. V lost 8 bases, J lost 1 base, and 4 bases stayed unmatched. CDR3 length: 13 amino acids. In DNA form, the CDR3 reads TGTGCCAGCGCACAGGGGTCGAACACTGAAGCTTTCTTT. Protein sequence: CASAQGSNTEAFF.

The J gene is TRBJ2-3, the V gene TRBV4-2; TRBD2 matches 7 bases. The CDR3 contains 17 residues. The V and J ends lost 5 bases and 2 bases, in that order; junction bases with no gene match: 13. Germline V gives CDR1 LGHNA, CDR2 YNFKEQ. In DNA form, the CDR3 reads TGTGCCAGCAGCTACCATGGGGCTAGCGGCCTCACAGATACGCAGTATTTT. Translation: CASSYHGASGLTDTQYF.

This clone turned up a few times. This chain links TRBV15 with TRBJ1-5; D is possibly TRBD1 (6 bases). Germline CDR1 LNHNV, CDR2 YYDKDF (reference sequence). V was pared by 5 bases and J by 4 bases, with 9 bases between. This CDR3 region has 13 residues. CDR3 sequence: CATSGTPNQPQHF. The CDR3 DNA reads TGTGCCACCAGCGGGACACCAAATCAGCCCCAGCATTTT.